The TCR beta chain under discussion was sequenced for a study of blood T cell repertoires in COVID-19 (dated by TCRdb to 2020 to 2022). For the wider study: The collaborator samples originated in the United States, Italy and Spain and spanned the acute and convalescent phases of COVID-19. The prospective study material was composed of cDNA or gDNA derived from T cells, B-cell-depleted T cells, or PBMCs. Subjects who had been exposed to COVID-19, were actively infected with it, or had recovered from it provided the deeply sampled blood TCRbeta repertoires that made up the dataset. A freely available public database, intended as a resource for researchers studying the immune response to SARS-CoV-2, is where the repertoires were released. Samples were obtained from the ongoing ImmuneRACE study (first 160 participants) and from 1,254 subjects provided by 6 global collaborators. Sample metadata almost always included a de-identified subject ID, COVID-19 status, age in years and sex. Where HLA class I and class II types were available, the types were taken from metadata supplied by the sample provider, not from assay-based typing. Study-level results and caveats: Clinical and demographic metadata were provided uncurated, with the amount varying by source and participant.

Based on the germline V gene (reference sequence), the CDR1 and CDR2 sequences are GTSNPN and SVGIG. Counted from cysteine to phenylalanine, this CDR3 has 14 amino acids. Of all the DNA, just the CDR3 is kept, 42 bases in frame from base 1. Trimming takes 0 bases from V and 1 base from J, and the germline ends sit 8 bases apart. TCRbeta CDR3 regions were amplified from genomic DNA using the immunoSEQ Assay, a bias-controlled multiplex PCR. Per the original workflow: The number of nucleated cells in each sample was estimated by amplification of reference gene primers within the assay. To quantify the absolute abundance of each unique TCRbeta CDR3 rearrangement, sequence reads were collapsed and filtered. For each sample, productive Simpson clonality was calculated by taking the square root of Simpson's diversity index across productive rearrangements. TCRdb obtained this table from immuneACCESS and retained in-frame rearrangements with V and J assigned. These tables miss some clones; where compared with another copy, unresolved V genes account for less than half of the shortfall, and the remainder is unexplained. V, J and clone size derive from that table, while D and trimming were established from the DNA sequence. This sample gives under 250,000 clones in total; approximately 81% of them show up just once. The leading ten clones occupy approximately 8% of the sample.

Collaborating institutions collected whole blood in K2EDTA tubes following their own protocols. For TCRbeta analysis, collaborators shipped samples in one of three forms: frozen whole blood, isolated PBMCs, or DNA extracted from either of those sample types. Turning to this clone: Its target antigen remains unknown. No much larger clonotype is one base removed from it; base qualities were not supplied.

The sample taken for sequencing was peripheral blood. The receptor's source is a woman older than 75 with acute or convalescent COVID-19. Recombination joined TRBV30 with TRBJ2-3; the D gene is possibly TRBD1, with 5 bases matching. The CDR3 region: CAWSVGAGTDTQYF. DNA sequence: TGTGCCTGGAGTGTAGGGGCGGGCACAGATACGCAGTATTTT.